Following are 28 T cell receptor beta chains from one sample sequenced in a study of T-cell reconstitution after alpha-beta-depleted transplantation in children. During its preparation, the TCRbeta library received unique molecular identifiers. TCRdb re-called the PCR reads with MiXCR, one entry per CDR3 protein. The table has hundreds of thousands of distinct CDR3 sequences, 32% seen once. This material consisted of PBMCs from the stem cell graft donor, taken from the stem cell graft. All receptors derive from a human donor who donated a stem cell graft to a child with aplastic anemia.

CDR3 bases: TGTGCCAGCAGCGTAGGAGGGGTTGGTGGAAACACCATATATTTT. Its translation is CASSVGGVGGNTIYF. The chain couples TRBV9 to TRBJ1-3; perhaps TRBD1 as D (5 bases). Germline CDR1 and CDR2: SGDLS and YYNGEE. V dropped 0 bases and J dropped 3 bases, with 10 bases sitting between them. This CDR3 spans 15 amino acids. The variable domain in full, completed from reference TRBV9 and TRBJ1-3, reads DSGVTQTPKHLITATGQRVTLRCSPRSGDLSVYWYQQSLDQGLQFLIQYYNGEERAKGNILERFSAQQFPDLHSELNLSSLELGDSALYFCASSVGGVGGNTIYFGEGSWLTVV.

The chain uses TRBV14 and TRBJ2-7; 9 positions agree with TRBD1. Germline loops: CDR1 SGHDN, CDR2 FVKESK. The CDR3 is made up of 16 amino acids. Germline trimming cut 1 base from V and 5 bases from J; bases unmatched to any gene: 9. Here the CDR3 reads CASSQGWGTGLHEQYF. The CDR3 nucleotides are TGTGCCAGCAGCCAAGGTTGGGGGACAGGGCTCCACGAGCAGTACTTC. The entire variable domain, with the rest obtained from reference TRBV14 and TRBJ2-7, is as follows: EAGVTQFPSHSVIEKGQTVTLRCDPISGHDNLYWYRRVMGKEIKFLLHFVKESKQDESGMPNNRFLAERTGGTYSTLKVQPAELEDSGVYFCASSQGWGTGLHEQYFGPGTRLTVT.

This clonotype has just one count. The V and J genes are TRBV5-1 and TRBJ2-1; no reliable D call. CDR1 is SGHRS and CDR2 is YFSETQ in the germline V gene. The CDR3 totals 16 residues. V dropped 6 bases and J dropped 7 bases, with 23 bases sitting between them. CDR3 sequence reads: CASNALSGSVYNEQFF. CDR3 sequence (DNA): TGCGCCAGCAACGCCTTGAGTGGTTCCGTTTATAATGAGCAGTTCTTC.

Turning to this clonotype: An end of the junction differs from the germline gene, which may be a read error. This chain links TRBV4-3 with TRBJ1-2, with TRBD1 identical over 7 bases. From germline, CDR1 is LGHNA and CDR2 YSLEER. This CDR3 has 16 residues. Written as DNA, the CDR3 is TGCGCCAACAGCCAGGACGGGACAGCTCCTAACTATGGCTACACCTTC. Its translation is CANSQDGTAPNYGYTF.

The V gene is TRBV28, the J gene TRBJ2-7, with 10 positions matching TRBD2. V lost 6 bases and J lost 5; bases outside the gene matches: 4. CDR1 is MDHEN and CDR2 is SYDVKM in the germline V gene. The CDR3 spans 13 residues. CDR3 amino acids: CASSPGTSDEQYF. The CDR3 region has the DNA TGTGCCAGCAGCCCCGGGACTAGCGACGAGCAGTACTTC.

Ten or more counts support this clonotype. The chain is built from TRBV9 and TRBJ1-1; TRBD1 agrees at 7 bases. The CDR3 has 13 residues. Germline loops: CDR1 SGDLS, CDR2 YYNGEE. The V and J ends lost 1 base and 4 bases, in that order; junction bases with no gene match: 1. CDR3 loop: CASSVQGGTEAFF. DNA for the CDR3: TGTGCCAGCAGCGTACAGGGGGGCACTGAAGCTTTCTTT. The full variable domain, completed using reference TRBV9 and TRBJ1-1, is DSGVTQTPKHLITATGQRVTLRCSPRSGDLSVYWYQQSLDQGLQFLIQYYNGEERAKGNILERFSAQQFPDLHSELNLSSLELGDSALYFCASSVQGGTEAFFGQGTRLTVV.

This clonotype was detected a few times. The rearrangement links TRBV7-9 to TRBJ2-1, with D perhaps TRBD1 or TRBD2 (5 bases each). CDR3 length: 16 residues. The germline V and J ends were trimmed by 2 bases and 2 bases, with 13 bases remaining between them. Germline V lookup: CDR1 SEHNR, CDR2 FQNEAQ (reference sequence). Here the CDR3 reads CASSLFGDHPYNEQFF. CDR3 bases: TGTGCCAGCAGCTTATTTGGGGACCACCCCTACAATGAGCAGTTCTTC.

The J gene is TRBJ2-3, the V gene TRBV12-3 or TRBV12-4, with 7 bases that match TRBD1. CDR3 length: 12 amino acids. With V trimmed by 6 bases and J by 9 bases, 6 bases remained unmatched. CDR3: CASSPGGVTQYF. DNA for the CDR3: TGTGCCAGCAGCCCAGGGGGAGTAACGCAGTATTTT.

The chain employs TRBV12-3 or TRBV12-4 and TRBJ2-1, with 10 bases matching TRBD2. The CDR3 has 14 residues. Germline trimming cut 5 bases from V and 10 bases from J; bases unmatched to any gene: 8. This CDR3 is CASSHSGRRGEQFF. The CDR3 DNA sequence: TGTGCCAGCAGTCATAGCGGGAGGCGAGGGGAGCAGTTCTTC.

The rearrangement links TRBV20-1 to TRBJ1-4, with a weak D call TRBD1 (5 bases). Trimming pared 6 bases from V and 5 bases from J, leaving 19 bases between. CDR1 DFQATT and CDR2 SNEGSKA come from the germline V gene (reference sequence). The CDR3 is made up of 15 amino acids. The CDR3: CSAIRQGYPNEKLFF. In DNA, the CDR3 is TGCAGTGCAATCCGGCAGGGTTACCCGAATGAAAAACTGTTTTTT.

The table lists this clonotype with a few counts. This chain links TRBV5-4 with TRBJ2-7; possible D gene TRBD2, 5 bases. V was pared by 0 bases and J by 5 bases, with 12 bases between. From germline, CDR1 is SGHNT and CDR2 YYREEE (reference sequence). CDR3 length: 14 amino acids. This CDR3 is CASSLGGVGNEQYF. The CDR3, as DNA: TGTGCCAGCAGCTTGGGGGGAGTCGGGAACGAGCAGTACTTC.

In this sample, this clonotype turned up many times. This chain joins TRBV29-1 and TRBJ2-1, with TRBD1 matching 8 bases. Germline lookup yields CDR1 SQVTM and CDR2 ANQGSEA. With 6 bases clipped from V and 1 base from J, the junction kept 5 bases outside the gene matches. CDR3 length: 14 residues. The CDR3 reads CSVVTGGSYNEQFF. For the CDR3, the DNA is TGCAGCGTCGTAACAGGGGGATCCTACAATGAGCAGTTCTTC.

This clonotype has just one count. The CDR3 end shows no conserved phenylalanine or tryptophan, and so a read error is likely. The chain combines TRBV6-1 with TRBJ2-7, with 8 bases that match TRBD1. The CDR3 has 13 residues. J gave up 2 bases and V 8 bases, and 5 bases lay outside the gene matches. CDR1 and CDR2 (germline): MNHNS, SASEGT. CDR3 sequence: CASSNRGAYEQYL. The CDR3 nucleotides are TGTGCCAGCTCAAACAGGGGGGCCTACGAGCAGTACCTC.

The chain combines TRBV29-1 with TRBJ2-2, with a tentative D call TRBD1 (5 bases). CDR3 length: 13 residues. The germline CDR1 and CDR2 sequences are SQVTM and ANQGSEA. The ends were cut back, 0 bases at V and 10 bases at J, with 12 bases in the middle. Here the CDR3 reads CSVEDPGGAELFF. The CDR3 DNA sequence: TGCAGCGTTGAAGATCCAGGTGGGGCGGAGCTGTTTTTT.

The chain combines TRBV24-1 with TRBJ2-2, with unresolved D. The CDR3 extends over 14 amino acids. Trimming pared 1 base from V and 7 bases from J, leaving 9 bases between. CDR1 is KGHDR and CDR2 is SFDVKD in the germline V gene. Written as DNA, the CDR3 is TGTGCCACCAGTGATTTAGTCTCTCGCGGGGAGCTGTTTTTT. Amino acids: CATSDLVSRGELFF.

The V gene is TRBV30, the J gene TRBJ1-2; D perhaps matches TRBD1 (5 bases). Trimming left V 3 bases short and J 8 bases short, with 16 bases between. Germline CDR1 GTSNPN, CDR2 SVGIG (reference sequence). CDR3 size: 13 residues. CDR3 in amino acids: CAWSPRDPRGYTF. CDR3 sequence (DNA): TGTGCCTGGAGCCCCCGGGACCCGCGGGGCTACACCTTC.

This clonotype has only a few counts. The chain is built from TRBV13 and TRBJ2-3; possibly TRBD1 or TRBD2 for D (7 bases each). This CDR3 has 15 amino acids. Trimming removed 6 bases at V and 4 bases at J, with 17 bases between. CDR1 PRHDT and CDR2 FYEKMQ come from the germline V gene (reference sequence). CDR3 DNA sequence: TGTGCCAGCAGGGGTCAGGGGGAGGGCGCAGATACGCAGTATTTT. As protein: CASRGQGEGADTQYF.

The chain employs TRBV5-1 and TRBJ2-1, with D unclear. This CDR3 is 16 amino acids long. Per the germline V gene, CDR1 is SGHRS and CDR2 is YFSETQ. Trimming cost V 1 base and J 0 bases, with 11 bases left between them. For the CDR3, the DNA is TGCGCCAGCAGCTTGAGAGGCAGTAGCTCCTACAATGAGCAGTTCTTC. It specifies CASSLRGSSSYNEQFF.

This chain connects TRBV4-3 to TRBJ1-3, with 10 bases lining up with TRBD1. The CDR3 runs 15 residues. The V gene end was trimmed by 3 bases and the J gene end by 8 bases; junction bases not matched to a gene: 7. The germline V gene has CDR1 LGHNA and CDR2 YSLEER. The CDR3 coding sequence is TGCGCCAGCAGCCAGGCGGGACAGGGGTCGGACACCATATATTTT. This gives the protein CASSQAGQGSDTIYF.

This clonotype was detected a few times. The chain carries TRBV6-2 or TRBV6-3 and TRBJ1-1; D not resolved. V dropped 5 bases and J dropped 1 base, with 8 bases sitting between them. This CDR3 has 13 amino acids. Germline CDR1 reads MNHEY; CDR2 reads SVGEGT. The chain's CDR3 is CASSPRENTEAFF. The CDR3 DNA reads TGTGCCAGCAGTCCTCGGGAGAACACTGAAGCTTTCTTT.

This clonotype was observed a single time. The CDR3 reads CSVERAGGTYEQYF. CDR3 nucleotides: TGCAGCGTTGAAAGGGCAGGGGGAACCTACGAGCAGTACTTC. The chain links TRBV29-1 to TRBJ2-7; 7 bases agree with TRBD1. CDR1 is SQVTM and CDR2 is ANQGSEA in the germline V gene. There are 14 residues in the CDR3. Unmatched junction bases numbered 6, after V lost 2 bases and J lost 2 bases.

Only a few counts were recorded for this clonotype. The chain links TRBV6-5 to TRBJ2-1; D may be TRBD2 (6 bases). Trimming shortened V by 2 bases and J by 7 bases, and 15 bases separated the two germline ends. The CDR3 has 15 residues. Germline assignment: CDR1 MNHEY and CDR2 SVGAGI. The CDR3 bases are TGTGCCAGCAGTTACGAGGCGGGAATGGTGAATGAGCAGTTCTTC. Residues: CASSYEAGMVNEQFF.

This clonotype was observed a few times. The chain uses TRBV12-5 and TRBJ1-6, with D unresolved. The CDR3 spans 13 residues. V was shortened by 7 bases and J by 7 bases, with 11 bases between the two germline ends. Germline CDR1 reads LGHNT; CDR2 reads FRNRAP. The CDR3 loop is CASALGRNSPLHF. DNA for the CDR3: TGTGCTAGTGCCCTTGGACGAAATTCACCCCTCCACTTT. Looking up the rest from reference TRBV12-5 and TRBJ1-6 gives the full variable domain: DARVTQTPRHKVTEMGQEVTMRCQPILGHNTVFWYRQTMMQGLELLAYFRNRAPLDDSGMPKDRFSAEMPDATLATLKIQPSEPRDSAVYFCASALGRNSPLHFGNGTRLTVT.

The rearrangement uses TRBV12-3 or TRBV12-4 and TRBJ2-1; the D gene could be TRBD1 or TRBD2 (7 bases each). V lost 8 bases, J lost 6 bases, and 20 bases lay in between. CDR3 length: 15 amino acids. The CDR3 nucleotides are TGTGCCAGCCAGGGGGGGGGAGTAGCACCCAATGAGCAGTTCTTC. Translation gives CASQGGGVAPNEQFF.

CDR3 amino acids: CSARGPVSGELFF. CDR3 coding DNA: TGCAGTGCTAGAGGCCCCGTATCCGGGGAGCTGTTTTTT. The chain couples TRBV20-1 to TRBJ2-2; D is unresolved. The V gene lost 1 base and the J gene lost 6 bases, with 9 bases spanning the gap. Per the germline V gene, CDR1 is DFQATT and CDR2 is SNEGSKA (reference sequence). The length of the CDR3 is 13 residues.

The chain recombines TRBV20-1 with TRBJ1-5; 7 nucleotides match TRBD1. CDR1 DFQATT and CDR2 SNEGSKA come from the germline V gene (reference sequence). The CDR3 loop spans 15 amino acids. The J segment lost 5 bases and the V segment lost 6 bases, leaving 13 bases of the junction unmatched. The CDR3 nucleotides read TGCAGTGCCACCCACAGGGGCGGGGCGGATCAGCCCCAGCATTTT. Residues: CSATHRGGADQPQHF.

The V call is TRBV5-1, the J call TRBJ1-4, with 12 bases matching TRBD1. Germline values: CDR1 SGHRS, CDR2 YFSETQ. The CDR3 loop spans 15 amino acids. Trimming removed 4 bases from V and 8 bases from J; junction bases left unmatched: 6. CDR3 nucleotides: TGCGCCAGCAGCCCCTGGGACAGGGGGCAGGAAAAACTGTTTTTT. Its translation is CASSPWDRGQEKLFF.

This clonotype was counted only a few times. The V and J genes are TRBV6-2 or TRBV6-3 and TRBJ2-1; 10 bases fit TRBD2. With 2 bases clipped from V and 4 bases from J, the junction kept 2 bases outside the gene matches. The CDR3 covers 15 residues. Germline loops: CDR1 MNHEY, CDR2 SVGEGT. The CDR3 is CASSYPSGSYNEQFF. CDR3 sequence (DNA): TGTGCCAGCAGTTACCCTAGCGGGAGTTACAATGAGCAGTTCTTC.